This entry is about one TCR beta chain. As yet, its antigen is unknown. This sample was included in a study of T cell responses to AZD1222 COVID-19 vaccine. Study results and caveats: Seropositivity was recorded at baseline in only a handful of AZD1222 recipients. There were mostly white British donors and more females than males, and clonal diversity was possibly underestimated. Two AZD1222 doses significantly raised spike-specific TCR breadth and depth over controls.

Assay: immunoSEQ multiplex PCR; the TCRdb copy retains only in-frame clones and omits some. The sample lists 120,000 to 150,000 clones, roughly nine tenths occurring once. V was pared by 3 bases and J by 7 bases, with 12 bases between. The CDR3 has 13 residues. This sequence originates from an adult who received the AZD1222 COVID-19 vaccine. Sample: peripheral blood, taken 28 days after the second AZD1222 dose. The V gene is TRBV12-3 or TRBV12-4, the J gene TRBJ1-2; no clear D gene. CDR3 protein: CASSFGSLGGYTF. The DNA for the CDR3 is TGTGCCAGCAGTTTCGGGTCATTGGGTGGCTACACCTTC.